This T cell receptor (beta chain) emerged from a study of shared clonotypes between healthy human individuals. Assay used: immunoSEQ multiplex PCR; TCRdb lists only in-frame clones, some missing. The sample yields roughly 760,000 clones, around 67% seen once. The V gene lost 5 bases and the J gene lost 6 bases, with 8 bases spanning the gap. The CDR3 runs 11 residues. CDR1 is SEHNR, CDR2 FQNEAQ, per germline (reference sequence). The source of this sequence is a woman aged 30 to 39 in good health. The specimen sequenced was memory CD4+ T cells sorted from blood. The sample's subset: CD45RA-negative fraction. The chain has TRBV7-9 and TRBJ2-7, with D possibly called TRBD1 or TRBD2 (5 bases each). The CDR3 protein is CASSRGPEQYF. The CDR3 nucleotides read TGTGCCAGCAGCCGGGGCCCCGAGCAGTACTTC.